This TCR beta chain was found in a study of naive and memory T cell subsets. The study's findings and limits: Over 90% of naive TCR sequences appeared only once after error correction, unlike memory subsets. Possibly reflecting memory cells re-expressing CD45RA, a few larger clonotypes occurred in naive repertoires, especially CD8.

As to this clonotype: Its antigen is unknown.

The CDR3 is 14 residues long. The V and J ends lost 4 bases and 4 bases, in that order; junction bases with no gene match: 5. CDR1 and CDR2 from the germline V gene are SGHTA and FQGNSA. From the second PCR step, alpha and beta chains were amplified apart. An equimolar mix of two oligonucleotides served as the beta constant-region primer for TRBC1 and TRBC2. Four rounds of PCR amplified the ligated cDNA using nested alpha and beta constant-region primers plus SP2. TCRdb re-analysed the UMI-ligation and nested PCR reads in MiXCR, keeping a single row per CDR3 protein. The repertoire has 130,000 to 150,000 distinct CDR3 sequences, about 15% of them found once; the top ten carry about 0.15%.

This rearrangement joins TRBV7-2 to TRBJ2-5; TRBD1 matches at 8 bases. Material: naive CD4+ T cells from blood. This receptor was obtained from a human donor in good health. The CDR3 bases are TGTGCCAGCAGCTCAAAGACAGGGGTAGAGACCCAGTACTTC. It encodes CASSSKTGVETQYF.